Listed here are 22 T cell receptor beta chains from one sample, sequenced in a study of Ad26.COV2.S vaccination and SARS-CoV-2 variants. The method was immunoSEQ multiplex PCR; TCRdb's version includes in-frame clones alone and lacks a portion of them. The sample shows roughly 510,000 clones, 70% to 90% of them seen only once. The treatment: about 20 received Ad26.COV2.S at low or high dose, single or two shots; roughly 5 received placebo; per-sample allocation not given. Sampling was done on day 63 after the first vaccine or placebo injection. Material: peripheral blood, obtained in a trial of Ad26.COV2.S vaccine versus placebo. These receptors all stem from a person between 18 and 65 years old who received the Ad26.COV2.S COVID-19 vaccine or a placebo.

The CDR3 region has the DNA TGTGCCAGCAGCTTAGGCCGGCTCCCTCTGAATACGCAGTATTTT. Its translation is CASSLGRLPLNTQYF. The J gene is TRBJ2-3, the V gene TRBV13; D unclear. From germline, CDR1 is PRHDT and CDR2 FYEKMQ (reference sequence). This CDR3 is 15 amino acids long. Between the trimmed V and J ends, which lost 0 bases and 7 bases, there was a span of 14 bases.

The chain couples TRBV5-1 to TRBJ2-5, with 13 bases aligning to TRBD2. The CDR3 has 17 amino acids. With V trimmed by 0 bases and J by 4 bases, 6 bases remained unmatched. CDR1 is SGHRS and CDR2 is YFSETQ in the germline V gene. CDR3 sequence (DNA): TGCGCCAGCAGCTTGGTTGGACTAGCGGGAGTGGGAGAGACCCAGTACTTC. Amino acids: CASSLVGLAGVGETQYF.

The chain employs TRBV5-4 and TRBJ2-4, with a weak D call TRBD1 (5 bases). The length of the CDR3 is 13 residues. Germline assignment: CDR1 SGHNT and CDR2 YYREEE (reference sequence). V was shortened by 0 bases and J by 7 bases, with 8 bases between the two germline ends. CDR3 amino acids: CASSLVGANIQYF. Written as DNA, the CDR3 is TGTGCCAGCAGCTTGGTAGGGGCCAACATTCAGTACTTC. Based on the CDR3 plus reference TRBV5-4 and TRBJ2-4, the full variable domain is ETGVTQSPTHLIKTRGQQVTLRCSSQSGHNTVSWYQQALGQGPQFIFQYYREEENGRGNFPPRFSGLQFPNYSSELNVNALELDDSALYLCASSLVGANIQYFGAGTRLSVL.

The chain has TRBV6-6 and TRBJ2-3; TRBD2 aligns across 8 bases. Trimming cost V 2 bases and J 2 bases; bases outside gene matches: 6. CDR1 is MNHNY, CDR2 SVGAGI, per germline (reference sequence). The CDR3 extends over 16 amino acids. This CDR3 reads CASSYGTGGPTDTQYF. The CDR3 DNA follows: TGTGCCAGCAGTTACGGAACGGGAGGGCCCACAGATACGCAGTATTTT.

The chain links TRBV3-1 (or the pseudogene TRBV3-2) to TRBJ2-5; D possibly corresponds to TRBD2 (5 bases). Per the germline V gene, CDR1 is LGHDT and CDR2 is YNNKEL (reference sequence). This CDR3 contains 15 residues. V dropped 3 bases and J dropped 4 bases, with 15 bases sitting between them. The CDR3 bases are TGTGCCAGCAGCCAGGCCCCGGGAATCCCAGAGACCCAGTACTTC. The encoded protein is CASSQAPGIPETQYF.

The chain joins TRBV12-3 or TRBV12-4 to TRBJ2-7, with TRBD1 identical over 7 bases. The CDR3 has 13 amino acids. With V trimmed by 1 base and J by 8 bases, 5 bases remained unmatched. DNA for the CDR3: TGTGCCAGCAGTTTAGGGGACAGTCAAAAGCAGTACTTC. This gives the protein CASSLGDSQKQYF.

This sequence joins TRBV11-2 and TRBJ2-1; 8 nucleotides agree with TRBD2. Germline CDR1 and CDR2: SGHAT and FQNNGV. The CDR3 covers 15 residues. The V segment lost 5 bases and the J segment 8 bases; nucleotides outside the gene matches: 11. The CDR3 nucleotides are TGTGCCAGCAGCCCGCCGGGGGCGGGGGGCCATGAGCAGTTCTTC. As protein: CASSPPGAGGHEQFF.

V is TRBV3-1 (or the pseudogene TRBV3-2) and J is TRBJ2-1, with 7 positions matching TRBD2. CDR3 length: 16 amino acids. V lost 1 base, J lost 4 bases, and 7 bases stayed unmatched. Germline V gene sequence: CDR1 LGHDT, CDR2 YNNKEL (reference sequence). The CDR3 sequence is CASSQVGGGNYNEQFF. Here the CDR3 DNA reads TGTGCCAGCAGCCAAGTCGGCGGGGGAAATTACAATGAGCAGTTCTTC.

CDR3 protein: CASSQTSGSGETQYF. The CDR3, as DNA: TGTGCCAGCAGCCAAACTAGCGGGAGTGGAGAGACCCAGTACTTC. This chain connects TRBV7-3 to TRBJ2-5; 11 positions agree with TRBD2. The CDR3 length is 15 residues. CDR1 SGHTA and CDR2 FQGTGA come from the germline V gene. V lost 5 bases, J lost 4 bases, and 6 bases stayed unmatched.

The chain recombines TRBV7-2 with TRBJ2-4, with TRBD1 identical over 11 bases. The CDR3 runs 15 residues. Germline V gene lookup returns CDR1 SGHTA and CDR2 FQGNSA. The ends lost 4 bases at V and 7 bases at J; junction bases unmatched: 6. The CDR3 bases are TGTGCCAGCAGCTCAACCGGGACAGGGGGGAACATTCAGTACTTC. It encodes CASSSTGTGGNIQYF. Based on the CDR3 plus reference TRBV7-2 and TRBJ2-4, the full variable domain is GAGVSQSPSNKVTEKGKDVELRCDPISGHTALYWYRQSLGQGLEFLIYFQGNSAPDKSGLPSDRFSAERTGGSVSTLTIQRTQQEDSAVYLCASSSTGTGGNIQYFGAGTRLSVL.

The CDR3 bases are TGTGCCAGCAGCACCCCCGGGACCCGCACTGAAGCTTTCTTT. Translation gives CASSTPGTRTEAFF. The rearrangement uses TRBV5-6 and TRBJ1-1, with D perhaps TRBD1 (5 bases). Per germline, CDR1 SGHDT and CDR2 YYEEEE. The CDR3 runs to 14 residues. The V and J ends lost 4 bases and 4 bases respectively, with 14 bases between them.

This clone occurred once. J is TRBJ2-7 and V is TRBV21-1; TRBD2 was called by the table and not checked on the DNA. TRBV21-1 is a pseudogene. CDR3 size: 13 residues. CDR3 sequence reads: CASQGSRLAEQYF. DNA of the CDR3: TGTGCCTCCCAAGGTTCGAGACTAGCAGAGCAGTACTTC.

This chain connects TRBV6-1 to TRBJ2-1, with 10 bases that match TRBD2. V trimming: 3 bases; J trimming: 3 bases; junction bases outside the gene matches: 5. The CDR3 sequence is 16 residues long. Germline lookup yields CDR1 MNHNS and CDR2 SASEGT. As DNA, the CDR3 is TGTGCCAGCAGTGACAGCGGGAGGGTTCGCTACAATGAGCAGTTCTTC. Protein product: CASSDSGRVRYNEQFF.

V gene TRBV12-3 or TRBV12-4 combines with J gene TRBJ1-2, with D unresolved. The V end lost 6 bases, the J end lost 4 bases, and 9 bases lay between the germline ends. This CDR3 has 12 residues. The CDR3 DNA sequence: TGTGCCAGCAGCGACTGGCCCTATGGCTACACCTTC. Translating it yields CASSDWPYGYTF.

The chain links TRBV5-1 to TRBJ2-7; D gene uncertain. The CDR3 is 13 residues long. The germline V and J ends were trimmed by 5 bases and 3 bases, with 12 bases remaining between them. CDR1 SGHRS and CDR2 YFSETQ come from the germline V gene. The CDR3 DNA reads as TGCGCCAGCAGATTTGCCGACGGCTACGAGCAGTACTTC. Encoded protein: CASRFADGYEQYF.

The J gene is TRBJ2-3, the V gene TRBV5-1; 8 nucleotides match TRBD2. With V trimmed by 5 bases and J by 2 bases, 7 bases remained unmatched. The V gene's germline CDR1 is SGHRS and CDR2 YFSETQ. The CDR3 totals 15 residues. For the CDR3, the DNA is TGCGCCAGCAGGATTAGCGGGACATTCACAGATACGCAGTATTTT. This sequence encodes CASRISGTFTDTQYF.

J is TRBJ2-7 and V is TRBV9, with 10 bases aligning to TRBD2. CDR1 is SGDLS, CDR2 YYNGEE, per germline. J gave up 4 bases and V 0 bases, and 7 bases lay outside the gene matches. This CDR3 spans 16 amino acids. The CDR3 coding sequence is TGTGCCAGCAGCGTAGCTAGCGGGAGTAGTGTATACGAGCAGTACTTC. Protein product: CASSVASGSSVYEQYF. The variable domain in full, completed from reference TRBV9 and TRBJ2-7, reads DSGVTQTPKHLITATGQRVTLRCSPRSGDLSVYWYQQSLDQGLQFLIQYYNGEERAKGNILERFSAQQFPDLHSELNLSSLELGDSALYFCASSVASGSSVYEQYFGPGTRLTVT.

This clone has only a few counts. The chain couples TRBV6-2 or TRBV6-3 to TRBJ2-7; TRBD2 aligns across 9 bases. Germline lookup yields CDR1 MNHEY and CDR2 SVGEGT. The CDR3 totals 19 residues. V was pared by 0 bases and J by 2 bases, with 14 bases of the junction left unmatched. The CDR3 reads CASSYSGRGSGRPPYEQYF. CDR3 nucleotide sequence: TGTGCCAGCAGTTACTCCGGCCGGGGGAGCGGGAGGCCACCCTACGAGCAGTACTTC.

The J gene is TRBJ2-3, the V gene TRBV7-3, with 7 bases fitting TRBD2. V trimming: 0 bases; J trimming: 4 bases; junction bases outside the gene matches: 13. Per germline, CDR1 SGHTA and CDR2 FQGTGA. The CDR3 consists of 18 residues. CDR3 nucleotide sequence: TGTGCCAGCAGCTTAACGATTCGAGAGGGAGGGCCCCCAGATACGCAGTATTTT. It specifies CASSLTIREGGPPDTQYF.

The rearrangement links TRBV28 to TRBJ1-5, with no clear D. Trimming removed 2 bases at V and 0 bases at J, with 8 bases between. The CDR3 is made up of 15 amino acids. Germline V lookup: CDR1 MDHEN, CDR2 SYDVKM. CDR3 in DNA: TGTGCCAGCAGTTTACCCGACGTTAGCAATCAGCCCCAGCATTTT. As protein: CASSLPDVSNQPQHF.

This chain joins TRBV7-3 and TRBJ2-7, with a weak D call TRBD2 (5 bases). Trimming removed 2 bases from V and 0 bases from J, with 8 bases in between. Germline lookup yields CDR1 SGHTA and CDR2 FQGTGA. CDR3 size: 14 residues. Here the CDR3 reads CASSLFGNSYEQYF. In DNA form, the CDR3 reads TGTGCCAGCAGCTTATTCGGGAACTCCTACGAGCAGTACTTC.

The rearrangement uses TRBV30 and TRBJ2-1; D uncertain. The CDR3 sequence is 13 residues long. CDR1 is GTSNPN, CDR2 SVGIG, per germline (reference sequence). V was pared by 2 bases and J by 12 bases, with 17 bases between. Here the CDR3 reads CAWSLGIAEAQFF. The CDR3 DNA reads TGTGCCTGGAGTCTTGGTATTGCCGAGGCGCAGTTCTTC.